This T cell receptor (beta chain) was captured by sequencing in a study of blood T cell repertoires in COVID-19 (TCRdb year 2020). About the study as a whole: The collaborator samples originated in the United States, Italy and Spain and spanned the acute and convalescent phases of COVID-19. The material from the prospective study consisted of cDNA or gDNA derived from T cells, B-cell-depleted T cells, or PBMCs. Subjects who had been exposed to COVID-19, were actively infected with it, or had recovered from it provided the deeply sampled blood TCRbeta repertoires that made up the dataset. The repertoires were released in a freely available public database intended as a resource for research on the immune response to SARS-CoV-2. The samples were drawn from the first 160 participants of the ongoing ImmuneRACE study and from 1,254 subjects provided by 6 global collaborators. Sample metadata almost always included a de-identified subject ID, COVID-19 status, age in years and sex. Where available, HLA class I and class II types were taken from metadata supplied by the sample provider and were not determined by assay-based typing.

In the prospective study, participants were roughly 18 to 100 years old, resided in fewer than 25 geographic areas of the United States, and were enrolled through a virtual design. Cohort assignment in the prospective study relied on participant-reported clinical history from a screening survey and a study questionnaire. ImmuneRACE Cohort 3 recovered participants were defined by two consecutive negative NP/OP PCR tests, healthcare professional clearance, or symptom resolution. Mobile phlebotomists in the prospective study collected whole blood, serum and a nasopharyngeal or oropharyngeal swab from every participant. Participants in the prospective study had the option to provide additional blood draws and questionnaires over an approximately 2-month period. Blood samples from the prospective study were shipped frozen or at room temperature prior to DNA extraction. What the work shows at the level of the full study, not this receptor alone: How much clinical and demographic metadata was included differed by source and by participant, and the metadata was provided uncurated.

The germline V gene supplies CDR1 KGHDR and CDR2 SFDVKD. V is shortened by 10 bases, J by 4 bases, and the region joining them spans 9 bases. Including the terminal cysteine and phenylalanine, the CDR3 comprises 12 residues. Only the CDR3 part of the read is kept: 36 bases, read in frame from the first base. TCRbeta CDR3 regions were amplified from genomic DNA by means of the immunoSEQ Assay, a bias-controlled multiplex PCR. The source study handled its data this way. The number of nucleated cells in each sample was estimated from the amplification of reference gene primers within the assay. To quantify the absolute abundance of each unique TCRbeta CDR3 rearrangement, sequence reads were collapsed and filtered. For each sample, productive Simpson clonality was calculated as the square root of Simpson's diversity index over productive rearrangements. As stored in TCRdb, this immuneACCESS dataset retains in-frame rearrangements with V and J assigned. A fraction of the clones does not appear; measured against another copy, unresolved V genes explain less than half of the discrepancy, and the remainder lacks a known reason. Clonal size and the V and J genes are those of that table, whereas D and trimming came from the DNA. This sample comprises a few hundred thousand clones, roughly 91% of them detected only once. The ten most abundant clones make up 0.9% to 1.5% of the sample.

For this clone: It has no known antigen specificity. No clone much larger than this one lies a single base away; base qualities are absent.

The sequence was obtained from a woman aged 18-29 years who had recovered from COVID-19. The rearrangement joined TRBV24-1 to TRBJ2-2; no D gene can be assigned with confidence. The sequencing sample was made of PBMCs or T cells enriched from blood (not recorded which). The CDR3 protein: CATRSFTGELFF. The nucleotide sequence reads as follows: TGTGCCACGCGGAGTTTCACCGGGGAGCTGTTTTTT.